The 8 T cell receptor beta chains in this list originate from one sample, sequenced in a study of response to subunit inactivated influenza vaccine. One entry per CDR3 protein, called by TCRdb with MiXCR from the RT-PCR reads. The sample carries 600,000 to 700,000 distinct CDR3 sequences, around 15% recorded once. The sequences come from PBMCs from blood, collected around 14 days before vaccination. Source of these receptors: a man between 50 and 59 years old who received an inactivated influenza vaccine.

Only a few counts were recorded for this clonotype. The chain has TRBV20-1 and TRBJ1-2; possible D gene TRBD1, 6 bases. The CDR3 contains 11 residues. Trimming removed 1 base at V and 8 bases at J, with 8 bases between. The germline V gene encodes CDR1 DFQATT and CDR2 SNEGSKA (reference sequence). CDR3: CSARGTEGYTF. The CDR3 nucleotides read TGCAGTGCTAGAGGGACAGAAGGCTACACCTTC.

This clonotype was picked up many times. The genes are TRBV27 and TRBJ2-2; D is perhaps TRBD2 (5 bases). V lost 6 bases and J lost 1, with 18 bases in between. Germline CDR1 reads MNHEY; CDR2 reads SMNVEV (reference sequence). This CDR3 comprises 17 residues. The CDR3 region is CASRLSLGELNTGELFF. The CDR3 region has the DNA TGTGCCAGCAGACTCTCCCTCGGGGAACTGAACACCGGGGAGCTGTTTTTT.

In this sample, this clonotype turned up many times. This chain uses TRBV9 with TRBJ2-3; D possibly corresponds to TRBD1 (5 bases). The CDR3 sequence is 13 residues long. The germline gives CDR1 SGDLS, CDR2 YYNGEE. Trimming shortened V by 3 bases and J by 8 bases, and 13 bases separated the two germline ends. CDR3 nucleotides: TGTGCCAGCAGCGATGGACACGGTGTTACGCAGTATTTT. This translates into CASSDGHGVTQYF.

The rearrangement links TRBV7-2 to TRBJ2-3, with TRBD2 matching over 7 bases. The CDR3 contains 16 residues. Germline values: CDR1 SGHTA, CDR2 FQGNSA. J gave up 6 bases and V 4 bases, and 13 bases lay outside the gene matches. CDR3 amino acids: CASSSYPRELGDTQYF. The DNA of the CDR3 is TGTGCCAGCAGCTCCTATCCGCGGGAGCTTGGGGATACGCAGTATTTT.

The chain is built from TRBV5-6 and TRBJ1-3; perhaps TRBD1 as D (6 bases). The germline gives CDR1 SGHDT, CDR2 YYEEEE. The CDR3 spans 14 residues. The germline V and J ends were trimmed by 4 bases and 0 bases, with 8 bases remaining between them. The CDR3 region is CASSAQGSGNTIYF. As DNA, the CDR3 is TGTGCCAGCAGCGCACAGGGCTCTGGAAACACCATATATTTT.

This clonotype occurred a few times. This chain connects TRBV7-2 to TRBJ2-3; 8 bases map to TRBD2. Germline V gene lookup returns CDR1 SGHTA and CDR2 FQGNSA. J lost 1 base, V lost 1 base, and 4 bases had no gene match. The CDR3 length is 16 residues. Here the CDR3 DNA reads TGTGCCAGCAGCTTAGGTTGGCGGGGGGGCACAGATACGCAGTATTTT. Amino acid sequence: CASSLGWRGGTDTQYF.

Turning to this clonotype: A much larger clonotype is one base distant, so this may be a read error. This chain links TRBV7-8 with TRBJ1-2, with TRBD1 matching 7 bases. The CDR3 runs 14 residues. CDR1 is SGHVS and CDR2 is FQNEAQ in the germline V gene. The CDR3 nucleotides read TGTGCCAGCAGCCCCCACGCCAGGGGGGATGGCTACCCCTTC. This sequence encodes CASSPHARGDGYPF.

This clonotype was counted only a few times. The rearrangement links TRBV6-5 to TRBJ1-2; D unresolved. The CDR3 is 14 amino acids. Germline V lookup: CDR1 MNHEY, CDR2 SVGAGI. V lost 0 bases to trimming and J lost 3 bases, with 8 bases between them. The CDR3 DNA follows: TGTGCCAGCAGTTACTCGAGTCAGTACTATGGCTACACCTTC. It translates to CASSYSSQYYGYTF.